This T cell receptor (beta chain) was captured in a study of CD8 T cells in Susac syndrome. This clonotype appeared a single time. RNA was extracted with the RNeasy kit, and a quantity of about 0.45 to 1 ug was reverse transcribed using random hexamers. TCRdb ran MiXCR on the immunoSEQ multiplex PCR reads and lists one entry per CDR3 protein. The table shows about 150,000 distinct CDR3 sequences, with about 90% occurring only once. From germline, CDR1 is MNHNY and CDR2 SVGAGI (reference sequence). The CDR3 contains 15 residues. V gave up 2 bases and J gave up 2 bases; unmatched junction bases: 2. The TCR was taken from a human donor in good health. Sequencing was carried out using CD4+ T cells from PBMCs. The chain uses TRBV6-6 and TRBJ1-5; 8 bases fit TRBD1. DNA for the CDR3: TGTGCCAGCAGTTACGACAGGGGAGGCAATCAGCCCCAGCATTTT. Its protein product is CASSYDRGGNQPQHF.